One and the same sample provided the 31 T cell receptor beta chains below, sequenced in a study of blood T cell repertoires in COVID-19. The method was immunoSEQ multiplex PCR; TCRdb's version includes in-frame clones alone and lacks a portion of them. The table lists about 150,000 clones, over 75% of them singletons. Specimen: peripheral blood. The receptors shown here come from a woman between 35 and 50 years old with acute or convalescent COVID-19.

The chain uses TRBV3-1 (or the pseudogene TRBV3-2) and TRBJ1-6; 7 bases are a match to TRBD1. Germline lookup yields CDR1 LGHDT and CDR2 YNNKEL (reference sequence). This CDR3 spans 15 amino acids. V shed 4 bases and J 7 bases; nucleotides not matched to a gene: 7. The CDR3 bases are TGTGCCAGCAGCCGGGGGGACAGTCCGAATTCACCCCTCCACTTT. Its protein product is CASSRGDSPNSPLHF.

J is TRBJ2-7 and V is TRBV10-3; D gene uncertain. In germline, CDR1 is ENHRY, CDR2 SYGVKD. The CDR3 consists of 13 residues. Trimming cost V 0 bases and J 5 bases, with 8 bases left between them. CDR3 DNA: TGTGCCATCAGTGAGTCGAATTTAGACGAGCAGTACTTC. It is translated as CAISESNLDEQYF.

This sequence joins TRBV28 and TRBJ2-1, with D perhaps TRBD2 (7 bases). The germline CDR1 and CDR2 sequences are MDHEN and SYDVKM. Trimming removed 7 bases from V and 2 bases from J, with 15 bases in between. The length of the CDR3 is 15 residues. The CDR3 bases are TGTGCCAGCACCCGGGGGGAGGGGGCCTACAATGAGCAGTTCTTC. Protein product: CASTRGEGAYNEQFF.

In nucleotides, the CDR3 is TGTGCCAGCACACGGACAGGGGTCGAGCAGTTCTTC. Its translation: CASTRTGVEQFF. This sequence joins TRBV19 and TRBJ2-1, with 9 bases matching TRBD1. The V and J ends lost 9 bases and 10 bases, in that order; junction bases with no gene match: 7. The CDR3 consists of 12 residues. Germline assignment: CDR1 LNHDA and CDR2 SQIVND (reference sequence).

This chain links TRBV2 with TRBJ1-4, with 9 bases lining up with TRBD1. V lost 1 base and J lost 3; bases outside the gene matches: 9. The V gene's germline CDR1 is SNHLY and CDR2 FYNNEI. The CDR3 totals 18 residues. CDR3 amino acids: CASSEVGSTGGPNEKLFF. CDR3 coding DNA: TGTGCCAGCAGTGAAGTCGGTTCTACAGGGGGCCCTAATGAAAAACTGTTTTTT.

This chain joins TRBV6-6 and TRBJ2-1; maybe TRBD1 (5 bases). Germline V gene data show CDR1 as MNHNY and CDR2 as SVGAGI (reference sequence). The CDR3 contains 14 residues. Deletions cut 5 bases from V and 8 bases from J, with 16 bases between. The CDR3, as DNA: TGTGCCAGCAGTCCCGGACACCCCTCGGATGAGCAGTTCTTC. Translating gives CASSPGHPSDEQFF.

The chain has TRBV24-1 and TRBJ2-2; TRBD2 agrees at 8 bases. The length of the CDR3 is 14 residues. Germline CDR1 reads KGHDR; CDR2 reads SFDVKD. The V and J ends lost 5 bases and 7 bases, in that order; junction bases with no gene match: 5. The CDR3 is CATSAGLAGGELFF. CDR3 nucleotides: TGTGCCACCAGTGCCGGACTAGCCGGCGGGGAGCTGTTTTTT.

The chain recombines TRBV24-1 with TRBJ1-1, with 8 bases lining up with TRBD1. V trimming: 5 bases; J trimming: 2 bases; junction bases outside the gene matches: 6. The CDR3 length is 15 residues. Germline V gene lookup returns CDR1 KGHDR and CDR2 SFDVKD. DNA of the CDR3: TGTGCCACCAGTGTCGGGGACAGGAGTAACACTGAAGCTTTCTTT. It specifies CATSVGDRSNTEAFF.

The V call is TRBV29-1, the J call TRBJ2-7, with 10 bases aligning to TRBD2. The germline CDR1 and CDR2 sequences are SQVTM and ANQGSEA. This CDR3 spans 12 amino acids. The CDR3: CSTTSGTDEQYF. As DNA, the CDR3 is TGCAGTACAACTAGCGGGACGGACGAGCAGTACTTC.

The chain has TRBV14 and TRBJ2-1, with 11 bases matching TRBD2. The V and J ends lost 1 base and 6 bases, in that order; junction bases with no gene match: 2. CDR3 size: 15 residues. Per germline, CDR1 SGHDN and CDR2 FVKESK. The CDR3 region has the DNA TGTGCCAGCAGCCAAGGAACTAGCGGGAGCAATGAGCAGTTCTTC. As protein: CASSQGTSGSNEQFF.

V is TRBV6-5 and J is TRBJ1-2, with 8 bases matching TRBD1. This CDR3 spans 14 amino acids. Germline V lookup: CDR1 MNHEY, CDR2 SVGAGI. Trimming took 10 bases from V and 0 from J; bases not matched to a gene: 7. The CDR3, as DNA: TGTGCCACTTGTAGGGACAGGACTAACTATGGCTACACCTTC. It translates to CATCRDRTNYGYTF.

The gene calls are TRBV5-1 and TRBJ2-3, with D unresolved. The CDR3 loop spans 15 amino acids. Germline CDR1 and CDR2: SGHRS and YFSETQ. V lost 0 bases, J lost 1 base, and 9 bases lay in between. The CDR3 bases are TGCGCCAGCAGCTTGGGAGACTCAGGCACAGATACGCAGTATTTT. Amino acids: CASSLGDSGTDTQYF.

This clone was picked up one time. The chain links TRBV27 to TRBJ1-1; D gene unclear. The V and J ends lost 4 bases and 0 bases respectively, with 12 bases between them. The CDR3 has 15 residues. Germline CDR1 reads MNHEY; CDR2 reads SMNVEV (reference sequence). As DNA, the CDR3 is TGTGCCAGCAGTTACCGCGCGATCATGAACACTGAAGCTTTCTTT. Encoded protein: CASSYRAIMNTEAFF.

The chain employs TRBV3-1 (or the pseudogene TRBV3-2) and TRBJ2-5; 11 bases agree with TRBD2. This CDR3 comprises 15 residues. Germline values: CDR1 LGHDT, CDR2 YNNKEL (reference sequence). The trim removed 7 bases at V and 13 bases at J, leaving 17 bases unmatched. The chain's CDR3 is CASTPHGLAGGMGYF. The CDR3 DNA follows: TGTGCCAGCACCCCCCACGGCCTAGCGGGGGGCATGGGGTACTTC.

The gene calls are TRBV11-2 and TRBJ1-2, with a tentative D call TRBD1 (6 bases). The germline gives CDR1 SGHAT, CDR2 FQNNGV. V lost 5 bases and J 0 bases, leaving 13 bases between the germline ends. The CDR3 totals 15 residues. For the CDR3, the DNA is TGTGCCAGCAGCCGTACCAGGGGACCTAACTATGGCTACACCTTC. Translating it yields CASSRTRGPNYGYTF. The full variable domain, completed using reference TRBV11-2 and TRBJ1-2, is EAGVAQSPRYKIIEKRQSVAFWCNPISGHATLYWYQQILGQGPKLLIQFQNNGVVDDSQLPKDRFSAERLKGVDSTLKIQPAKLEDSAVYLCASSRTRGPNYGYTFGSGTRLTVV.

The V gene is TRBV4-2, the J gene TRBJ2-1; 8 nucleotides agree with TRBD2. CDR1 and CDR2 from the germline V gene are LGHNA and YNFKEQ. J was trimmed by 13 bases and V by 0 bases; bases with no gene match: 8. This CDR3 is built from 14 residues. As DNA, the CDR3 is TGTGCCAGCAGCCAAGATAGCGGGATATCCATACAGTTCTTC. Its translation is CASSQDSGISIQFF.

The rearrangement links TRBV28 to TRBJ1-1; maybe TRBD1 (6 bases). The CDR3 is 14 amino acids. V gave up 6 bases and J gave up 4 bases, with 15 bases separating them. The germline gives CDR1 MDHEN, CDR2 SYDVKM. The CDR3 sequence: CASRKRGGVTEAFF. The CDR3 nucleotides are TGTGCCAGCAGAAAAAGAGGGGGGGTCACTGAAGCTTTCTTT.

This clone appeared a single time. The gene calls are TRBV29-1 and TRBJ1-5; the D is unclear. This CDR3 is 13 amino acids long. Germline lookup yields CDR1 SQVTM and CDR2 ANQGSEA. V was shortened by 4 bases and J by 4 bases, with 11 bases between the two germline ends. Here the CDR3 DNA reads TGCAGCGTTGCTGCGAACAGTAATCAGCCCCAGCATTTT. Protein sequence: CSVAANSNQPQHF.

The chain joins TRBV7-3 to TRBJ2-3, with TRBD2 matching 9 bases. Germline V CDR1 and CDR2: SGHTA, FQGTGA. Trimming at V came to 3 bases and at J to 5 bases, leaving 6 bases not matched to a gene. CDR3 length: 15 residues. CDR3 amino acids: CASSFMAGGKDTQYF. The DNA of the CDR3 is TGTGCCAGCAGCTTCATGGCGGGGGGGAAAGATACGCAGTATTTT.

CDR3 bases: TGTGCAAGTCGCTTAGGGAGGGACGAACGGACCTACGAGCAGTACTTC. Its translation is CASRLGRDERTYEQYF. The chain carries TRBV12-2 and TRBJ2-7; the table calls TRBD2, which could not be checked here. TRBV12-2 is noted as a pseudogene. The CDR3 extends over 16 amino acids.

This chain connects TRBV2 to TRBJ1-5, with D unclear. The germline V gene encodes CDR1 SNHLY and CDR2 FYNNEI. The length of the CDR3 is 14 residues. V shed 6 bases and J shed 5 bases, with 14 bases lying between them. The CDR3 DNA follows: TGTGCCAGCAGACCCGGGAAGAGCTATCAGCCCCAGCATTTT. Its protein is CASRPGKSYQPQHF.

Details on this clone: One junction end disagrees with the germline gene, perhaps due to a read error. The J gene is TRBJ2-5, the V gene TRBV27; D is undetermined. CDR1 is MNHEY and CDR2 is SMNVEV in the germline V gene (reference sequence). The CDR3 spans 13 residues. DNA for the CDR3: TGTGCCAGCGGTTTGCGTCCGCCGTCGGCCCAGTACTTC. It yields the protein CASGLRPPSAQYF.

The chain carries TRBV14 and TRBJ2-1, with 12 positions matching TRBD2. Germline V gives CDR1 SGHDN, CDR2 FVKESK. V shed 0 bases, J shed 9 bases, and the junction held 6 bases outside the gene matches. This CDR3 region has 16 residues. The CDR3 DNA reads as TGTGCCAGCAGCCAAGATTGGCCTAGCGGGAGGGGTGAGCAGTTCTTC. This gives the protein CASSQDWPSGRGEQFF.

The chain joins TRBV7-2 to TRBJ1-1, with 7 positions matching TRBD1. The CDR3 extends over 16 amino acids. V lost 3 bases, J lost 0 bases, and 7 bases stayed unmatched. Per germline, CDR1 SGHTA and CDR2 FQGNSA. CDR3 DNA sequence: TGTGCCAGCAGCTTTAACAGGGGACCGATGAACACTGAAGCTTTCTTT. Protein: CASSFNRGPMNTEAFF.

This clone was detected only once. The chain links TRBV30 to TRBJ2-3; a possible D gene is TRBD1 (6 bases). CDR1 and CDR2 from the germline V gene are GTSNPN and SVGIG (reference sequence). The CDR3 is made up of 14 amino acids. CDR3 in DNA: TGTGCGTCTGGACCTAGGGGGTTTACAGATACGCAGTATTTT. This codes for CASGPRGFTDTQYF.

This clone was seen a single time. This sequence joins TRBV7-9 and TRBJ1-5; TRBD1 is a possible D gene (6 bases). Trimming removed 4 bases at V and 5 bases at J, with 9 bases between. The CDR3 has 13 amino acids. Per germline, CDR1 SEHNR and CDR2 FQNEAQ (reference sequence). The CDR3 here is CASSCGGDQPQHF. The CDR3 DNA sequence: TGTGCCAGCAGCTGTGGGGGCGATCAGCCCCAGCATTTT. The full variable domain, completed using reference TRBV7-9 and TRBJ1-5, is DTGVSQNPRHKITKRGQNVTFRCDPISEHNRLYWYRQTLGQGPEFLTYFQNEAQLEKSRLLSDRFSAERPKGSFSTLEIQRTEQGDSAMYLCASSCGGDQPQHFGDGTRLSIL.

The chain uses TRBV6-5 and TRBJ1-3, with D maybe TRBD1 (6 bases). The germline V gene encodes CDR1 MNHEY and CDR2 SVGAGI. Trimming cost V 8 bases and J 4 bases, with 15 bases left between them. The CDR3 length is 14 residues. The CDR3 region has the DNA TGTGCCAGCTCCCCCGGGACACCGGGAAACACCATATATTTT. It encodes CASSPGTPGNTIYF.

The V call is TRBV9, the J call TRBJ2-1, with 11 positions matching TRBD2. Germline assignment: CDR1 SGDLS and CDR2 YYNGEE. The junction had 2 bases not matched to a gene; V was cut back by 3 bases and J by 9 bases. This CDR3 comprises 13 residues. The CDR3 DNA sequence: TGTGCCAGCAGCGGTAGCGGGGGGGCTGAGCAGTTCTTC. Encoded protein: CASSGSGGAEQFF.

The rearrangement joins TRBV30 to TRBJ2-2; 9 nucleotides line up with TRBD1. The J segment lost 1 base and the V segment lost 0 bases, leaving 15 bases of the junction unmatched. Germline lookup yields CDR1 GTSNPN and CDR2 SVGIG (reference sequence). This CDR3 contains 20 residues. Here the CDR3 reads CAWSVRMVQGASKNTGELFF. CDR3 sequence (DNA): TGTGCCTGGAGTGTGCGGATGGTACAGGGGGCATCAAAGAACACCGGGGAGCTGTTTTTT.

The V call is TRBV28, the J call TRBJ1-4, with TRBD1 matching over 7 bases. The CDR3 runs to 15 residues. The germline V gene has CDR1 MDHEN and CDR2 SYDVKM. V shed 1 base, J shed 7 bases, and the junction held 6 bases outside the gene matches. The CDR3 loop is CASSLSTGMGEKLFF. CDR3 nucleotides: TGTGCCAGCAGTTTATCGACAGGGATGGGTGAAAAACTGTTTTTT.

The genes are TRBV3-1 (or the pseudogene TRBV3-2) and TRBJ2-1; TRBD1 aligns across 9 bases. J gave up 2 bases and V 5 bases, and 13 bases lay outside the gene matches. The CDR3 contains 18 residues. Germline assignment: CDR1 LGHDT and CDR2 YNNKEL (reference sequence). The CDR3 loop reads CASSFVPGQGIAYNEQFF. In DNA form, the CDR3 reads TGTGCCAGCAGCTTCGTTCCGGGACAGGGTATAGCCTACAATGAGCAGTTCTTC.